The 15 T cell receptor beta chains listed next were all sequenced from one sample in a study of CD8 T cells in Susac syndrome. Reverse transcription of roughly 0.45 to 1 ug RNA was performed with random hexamers. TCRdb fed the immunoSEQ multiplex PCR reads into MiXCR, producing one record per CDR3 protein. The sample consists of about 400,000 distinct CDR3 sequences, around 85% of them appearing once. The sample taken for sequencing was CD8+ T cells from PBMCs. These TCRs come from a human donor with multiple sclerosis.

The chain is built from TRBV25-1 and TRBJ2-1; D possibly corresponds to TRBD1 (5 bases). In germline, CDR1 is MGHDK, CDR2 SYGVNS. The CDR3 runs 16 residues. Between the trimmed V and J ends, which lost 4 bases and 0 bases, there was a span of 13 bases. The CDR3 DNA follows: TGTGCCAGCAGTGCCCGGACAAGTAGCTCCTACAATGAGCAGTTCTTC. Translating gives CASSARTSSSYNEQFF.

In this sample, this clonotype turned up once. V and J are TRBV12-3 or TRBV12-4 and TRBJ1-6, with D hard to call. Trimming took off 3 bases at V and 8 bases at J, with 11 bases between the two ends. The CDR3 is 14 residues long. CDR3 sequence reads: CASSFGGADSPLHF. DNA of the CDR3: TGTGCCAGCAGTTTTGGCGGCGCGGATTCACCCCTCCACTTT.

The chain has TRBV27 and TRBJ2-2, with 10 bases lining up with TRBD2. V shed 5 bases, J shed 4 bases, and the junction held 13 bases outside the gene matches. The CDR3 is 18 amino acids. Germline loops: CDR1 MNHEY, CDR2 SMNVEV (reference sequence). CDR3 amino acids: CASSRELAGLTLTGELFF. CDR3 nucleotides: TGTGCCAGCAGTAGAGAACTAGCGGGACTTACCCTCACCGGGGAGCTGTTTTTT.

The CDR3 nucleotides are TGTGCCAGTAGTATCATATTAGTGGACGGAACAACTAATGAAAAACTGTTTTTT. Translating gives CASSIILVDGTTNEKLFF. This chain joins TRBV19 and TRBJ1-4, with D unclear. The CDR3 loop spans 18 amino acids. Germline CDR1 reads LNHDA; CDR2 reads SQIVND (reference sequence). V shed 3 bases and J shed 0 bases, with 17 bases lying between them.

This clonotype has a handful of counts. The CDR3, as DNA: TGTGCCAGCAGCCAAGTCTCCCTAGCGGGACTCGAGCAGTACTTC. Its protein product is CASSQVSLAGLEQYF. The genes are TRBV3-1 and TRBJ2-7; 9 bases align to TRBD2. Germline CDR1 reads LGHDT; CDR2 reads YNNKEL (reference sequence). The V and J ends lost 1 base and 6 bases, in that order; junction bases with no gene match: 7. This CDR3 spans 15 amino acids.

DNA of the CDR3: TGCGCCAGCAGCCAAGTGGAACAGACCCCATACGAGCAGTACTTC. Amino acid sequence: CASSQVEQTPYEQYF. V usage is TRBV4-1 and J usage is TRBJ2-7; the D is unclear. Deletions cut 1 base from V and 4 bases from J, with 14 bases between. From germline, CDR1 is MGHRA and CDR2 YSYEKL. The CDR3 sequence is 15 residues long.

The rearrangement uses TRBV4-1 and TRBJ2-1; D ambiguous. Germline V gene lookup returns CDR1 MGHRA and CDR2 YSYEKL. V dropped 3 bases and J dropped 9 bases, with 12 bases sitting between them. This CDR3 is built from 13 residues. Here the CDR3 DNA reads TGCGCCAGCAGCCAGGAGCCTTGGGGTGAGCAGTTCTTC. Its translation is CASSQEPWGEQFF.

The genes are TRBV19 and TRBJ1-1; D ambiguous. This CDR3 contains 14 residues. Germline loops: CDR1 LNHDA, CDR2 SQIVND (reference sequence). Deletions cut 3 bases from V and 5 bases from J, with 13 bases between. This chain's CDR3 is CASSILGAETEAFF. CDR3 bases: TGTGCCAGTAGTATTTTAGGTGCTGAGACTGAAGCTTTCTTT.

The CDR3 spells CASSHPFDTWGNQPQHF. The CDR3 nucleotides are TGTGCCAGCAGCCACCCCTTCGACACCTGGGGCAATCAGCCCCAGCATTTT. The rearrangement links TRBV4-2 to TRBJ1-5; unclear D gene. The CDR3 consists of 17 residues. The germline gives CDR1 LGHNA, CDR2 YNFKEQ. V was pared by 3 bases and J by 2 bases, with 17 bases between.

The chain joins TRBV13 to TRBJ1-1; D not resolved. V gave up 0 bases and J gave up 3 bases, with 11 bases separating them. The CDR3 totals 15 residues. Germline assignment: CDR1 PRHDT and CDR2 FYEKMQ (reference sequence). The CDR3 loop reads CASSLGVGTDTEAFF. For the CDR3, the DNA is TGTGCCAGCAGCTTAGGGGTCGGAACGGACACTGAAGCTTTCTTT.

The chain is built from TRBV6-6 and TRBJ2-6; 7 bases fit TRBD1. V lost 8 bases to trimming and J lost 3 bases; unmatched junction nucleotides: 10. The germline V gene has CDR1 MNHNY and CDR2 SVGAGI (reference sequence). The CDR3 length is 16 residues. Here the CDR3 reads CASGPDRVSGANVLTF. Written as DNA, the CDR3 is TGTGCCAGCGGACCCGACAGGGTCAGTGGGGCCAACGTCCTGACTTTC.

J is TRBJ1-2 and V is TRBV20-1; D remains ambiguous. The germline gives CDR1 DFQATT, CDR2 SNEGSKA (reference sequence). This CDR3 region has 15 residues. Between the trimmed V and J ends, which lost 0 bases and 2 bases, there was a span of 13 bases. CDR3 protein: CSARESPTDNYGYTF. In nucleotides, the CDR3 is TGCAGTGCTAGAGAGTCTCCGACGGACAACTATGGCTACACCTTC.

The chain employs TRBV27 and TRBJ1-5; D is unclear. Germline CDR1 reads MNHEY; CDR2 reads SMNVEV (reference sequence). The CDR3 contains 13 residues. V was clipped by 6 bases and J by 5 bases, with 11 bases between them. This CDR3 reads CASRQRQYQPQHF. The CDR3 region has the DNA TGTGCCAGCAGACAGAGGCAATATCAGCCCCAGCATTTT.

This rearrangement joins TRBV12-3 or TRBV12-4 to TRBJ1-1; D unresolved. The CDR3 length is 18 residues. Deletions cut 1 base from V and 1 base from J, with 19 bases between. The CDR3, as DNA: TGTGCCAGCAGTTTAGAGCAGACCGAAATAACCTCGAACACTGAAGCTTTCTTT. This sequence encodes CASSLEQTEITSNTEAFF.

The V gene is TRBV12-3 or TRBV12-4, the J gene TRBJ2-7; D might be TRBD1 (6 bases). The ends were cut back, 6 bases at V and 5 bases at J, with 11 bases in the middle. The CDR3 runs to 12 residues. CDR3 protein: CASSMDSNEQYF. DNA for the CDR3: TGTGCCAGCAGCATGGACAGTAACGAGCAGTACTTC.